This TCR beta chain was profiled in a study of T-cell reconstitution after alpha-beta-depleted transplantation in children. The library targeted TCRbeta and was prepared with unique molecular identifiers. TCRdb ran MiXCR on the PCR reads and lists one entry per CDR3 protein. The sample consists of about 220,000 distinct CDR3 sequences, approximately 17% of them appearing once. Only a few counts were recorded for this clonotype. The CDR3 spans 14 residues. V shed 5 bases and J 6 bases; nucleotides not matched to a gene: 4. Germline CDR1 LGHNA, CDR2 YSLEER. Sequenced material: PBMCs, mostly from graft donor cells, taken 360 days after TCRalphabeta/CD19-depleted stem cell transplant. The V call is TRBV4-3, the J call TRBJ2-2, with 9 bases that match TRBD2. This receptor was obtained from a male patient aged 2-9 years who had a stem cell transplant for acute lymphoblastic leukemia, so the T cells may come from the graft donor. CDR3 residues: CASSAGGPAGELFF. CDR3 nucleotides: TGCGCCAGCAGCGCGGGGGGGCCGGCCGGGGAGCTGTTTTTT.